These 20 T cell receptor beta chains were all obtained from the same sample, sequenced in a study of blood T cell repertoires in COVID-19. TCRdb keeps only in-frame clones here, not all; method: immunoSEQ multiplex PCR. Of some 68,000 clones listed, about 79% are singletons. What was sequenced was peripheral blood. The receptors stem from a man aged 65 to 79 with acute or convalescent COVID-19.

CDR3 amino acids: CASRGLANQETQYF. The CDR3 DNA is TGTGCCAGCAGAGGACTAGCGAACCAAGAGACCCAGTACTTC. The chain uses TRBV2 and TRBJ2-5; 9 bases line up with TRBD2. Germline values: CDR1 SNHLY, CDR2 FYNNEI. J gave up 0 bases and V 6 bases, and 2 bases lay outside the gene matches. CDR3 length: 14 amino acids.

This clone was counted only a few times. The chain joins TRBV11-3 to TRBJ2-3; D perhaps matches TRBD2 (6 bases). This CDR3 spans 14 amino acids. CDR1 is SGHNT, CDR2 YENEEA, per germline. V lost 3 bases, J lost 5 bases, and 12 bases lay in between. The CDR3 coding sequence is TGTGCCAGCAGCTTGGCCTCGCGGGAAGATACGCAGTATTTT. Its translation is CASSLASREDTQYF. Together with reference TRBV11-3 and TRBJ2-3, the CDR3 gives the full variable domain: EAGVVQSPRYKIIEKKQPVAFWCNPISGHNTLYWYLQNLGQGPELLIRYENEEAVDDSQLPKDRFSAERLKGVDSTLKIQPAELGDSAVYLCASSLASREDTQYFGPGTRLTVL.

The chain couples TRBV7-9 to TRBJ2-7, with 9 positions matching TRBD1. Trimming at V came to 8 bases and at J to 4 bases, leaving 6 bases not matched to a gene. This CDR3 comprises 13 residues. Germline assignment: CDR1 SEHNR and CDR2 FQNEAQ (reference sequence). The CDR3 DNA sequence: TGTGCCAGCGGGGGGACAGGGAGGTACGAGCAGTACTTC. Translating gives CASGGTGRYEQYF.

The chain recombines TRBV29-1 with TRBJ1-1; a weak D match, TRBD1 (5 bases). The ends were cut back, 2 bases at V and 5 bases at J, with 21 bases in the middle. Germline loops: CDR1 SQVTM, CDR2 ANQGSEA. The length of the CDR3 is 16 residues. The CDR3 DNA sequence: TGCAGCGTTGAAAGCAGGGATTTCAGGGTGGGGACTGAAGCTTTCTTT. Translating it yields CSVESRDFRVGTEAFF. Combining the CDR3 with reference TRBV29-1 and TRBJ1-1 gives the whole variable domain SAVISQKPSRDICQRGTSLTIQCQVDSQVTMMFWYRQQPGQSLTLIATANQGSEATYESGFVIDKFPISRPNLTFSTLTVSNMSPEDSSIYLCSVESRDFRVGTEAFFGQGTRLTVV.

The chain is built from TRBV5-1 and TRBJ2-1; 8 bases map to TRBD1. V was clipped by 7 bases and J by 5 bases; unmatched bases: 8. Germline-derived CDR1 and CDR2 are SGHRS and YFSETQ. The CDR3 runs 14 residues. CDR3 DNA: TGCGCCAGCCGCCCGGGACAGGTACACAATGAGCAGTTCTTC. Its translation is CASRPGQVHNEQFF.

The CDR3 loop reads CASSHPFGRVTEAFF. The CDR3 nucleotides read TGTGCCAGCAGCCACCCCTTTGGTCGGGTCACTGAAGCTTTCTTT. The chain combines TRBV14 with TRBJ1-1; D gene uncertain. The germline V and J ends were trimmed by 3 bases and 4 bases, with 15 bases remaining between them. CDR1 and CDR2 from the germline V gene are SGHDN and FVKESK. The CDR3 length is 15 residues.

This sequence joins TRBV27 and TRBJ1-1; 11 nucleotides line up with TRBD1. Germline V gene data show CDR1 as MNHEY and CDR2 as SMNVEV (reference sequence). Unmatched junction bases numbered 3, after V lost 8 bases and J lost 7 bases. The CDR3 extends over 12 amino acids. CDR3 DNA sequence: TGTGCCAGCCGGACAGGGGGCATTGAAGCTTTCTTT. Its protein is CASRTGGIEAFF.

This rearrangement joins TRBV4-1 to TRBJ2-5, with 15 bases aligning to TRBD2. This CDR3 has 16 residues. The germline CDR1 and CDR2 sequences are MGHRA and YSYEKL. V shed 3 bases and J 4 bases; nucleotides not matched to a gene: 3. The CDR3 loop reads CASSQGLAGGGETQYF. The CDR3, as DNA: TGCGCCAGCAGCCAGGGACTAGCGGGAGGAGGAGAGACCCAGTACTTC.

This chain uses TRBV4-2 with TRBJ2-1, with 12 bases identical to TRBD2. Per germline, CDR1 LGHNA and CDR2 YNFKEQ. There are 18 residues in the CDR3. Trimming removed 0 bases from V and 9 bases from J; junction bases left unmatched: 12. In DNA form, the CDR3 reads TGTGCCAGCAGCCAAGATCCTTCGACTAGCGGGAGAGGCAGTGAGCAGTTCTTC. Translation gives CASSQDPSTSGRGSEQFF.

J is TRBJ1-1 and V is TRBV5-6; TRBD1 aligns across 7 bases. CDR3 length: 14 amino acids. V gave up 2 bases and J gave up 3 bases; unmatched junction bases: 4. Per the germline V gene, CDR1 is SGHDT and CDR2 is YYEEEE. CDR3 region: CASSFVRGDTEAFF. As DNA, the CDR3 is TGTGCCAGCAGCTTTGTCAGGGGGGACACTGAAGCTTTCTTT. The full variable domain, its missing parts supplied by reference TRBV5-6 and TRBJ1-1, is DAGVTQSPTHLIKTRGQQVTLRCSPKSGHDTVSWYQQALGQGPQFIFQYYEEEERQRGNFPDRFSGHQFPNYSSELNVNALLLGDSALYLCASSFVRGDTEAFFGQGTRLTVV.

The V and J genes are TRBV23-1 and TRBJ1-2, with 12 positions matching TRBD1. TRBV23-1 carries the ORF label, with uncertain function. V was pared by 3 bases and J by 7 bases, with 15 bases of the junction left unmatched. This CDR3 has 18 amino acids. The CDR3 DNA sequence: TGCGCCAGCAGTCACTCCGTAGGGGACAGGGGGCGTTTTATTGGCTACACCTTC. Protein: CASSHSVGDRGRFIGYTF.

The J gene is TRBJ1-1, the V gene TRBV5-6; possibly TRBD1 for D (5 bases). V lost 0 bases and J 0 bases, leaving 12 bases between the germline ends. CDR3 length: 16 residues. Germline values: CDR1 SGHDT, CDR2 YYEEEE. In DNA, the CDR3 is TGTGCCAGCAGCTTGGAACGGGGGGTCATGAACACTGAAGCTTTCTTT. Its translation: CASSLERGVMNTEAFF.

The CDR3 region has the DNA TGTGCTTCCCGGGGGGAACTCAATGAGCAGTTCTTC. The encoded protein is CASRGELNEQFF. The chain carries TRBV2 and TRBJ2-1, with 7 positions matching TRBD2. This CDR3 contains 12 residues. The germline V gene has CDR1 SNHLY and CDR2 FYNNEI. Combining the CDR3 with reference TRBV2 and TRBJ2-1 gives the whole variable domain EPEVTQTPSHQVTQMGQEVILRCVPISNHLYFYWYRQILGQKVEFLVSFYNNEISEKSEIFDDQFSVERPDGSNFTLKIRSTKLEDSAMYFCASRGELNEQFFGPGTRLTVL.

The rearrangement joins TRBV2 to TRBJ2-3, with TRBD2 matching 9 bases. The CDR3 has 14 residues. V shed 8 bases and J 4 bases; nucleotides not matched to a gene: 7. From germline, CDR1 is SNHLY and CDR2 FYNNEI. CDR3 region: CASFAREGSDTQYF. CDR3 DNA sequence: TGTGCCAGCTTCGCGCGGGAGGGGTCAGATACGCAGTATTTT.

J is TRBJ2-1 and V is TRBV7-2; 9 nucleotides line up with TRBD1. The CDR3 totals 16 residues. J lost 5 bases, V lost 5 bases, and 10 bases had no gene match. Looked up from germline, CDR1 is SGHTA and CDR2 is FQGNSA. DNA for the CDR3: TGTGCCAGCAGCCCGCACCGGGACAGGGTCGACAATGAGCAGTTCTTC. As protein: CASSPHRDRVDNEQFF.

The CDR3 DNA reads as TGTGCCAGCTCACCCGGGCCACAGGGCTCTGGAAACACCATATATTTT. This encodes CASSPGPQGSGNTIYF. The rearrangement joins TRBV18 to TRBJ1-3; a weak D match, TRBD1 (6 bases). The CDR3 consists of 16 residues. The V gene lost 3 bases and the J gene lost 0 bases, with 12 bases spanning the gap. In germline, CDR1 is KGHSH, CDR2 LQKENI. The full variable domain, with the rest looked up from reference TRBV18 and TRBJ1-3, is NAGVMQNPRHLVRRRGQEARLRCSPMKGHSHVYWYRQLPEEGLKFMVYLQKENIIDESGMPKERFSAEFPKEGPSILRIQQVVRGDSAAYFCASSPGPQGSGNTIYFGEGSWLTVV.

The CDR3 loop reads CASSGDPGGANTEAFF. Written as DNA, the CDR3 is TGTGCCAGCAGCGGTGACCCGGGGGGGGCGAACACTGAAGCTTTCTTT. V gene TRBV9 combines with J gene TRBJ1-1, with a tentative D call TRBD1 (6 bases). The CDR3 sequence is 16 residues long. V was pared by 3 bases and J by 1 base, with 16 bases between. Germline CDR1 SGDLS, CDR2 YYNGEE.

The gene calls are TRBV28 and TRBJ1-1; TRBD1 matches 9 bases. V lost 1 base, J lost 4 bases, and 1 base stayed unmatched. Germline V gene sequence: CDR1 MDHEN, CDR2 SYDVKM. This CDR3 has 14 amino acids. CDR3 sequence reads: CASSLLTGGTEAFF. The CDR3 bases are TGTGCCAGCAGTTTATTGACAGGGGGCACTGAAGCTTTCTTT. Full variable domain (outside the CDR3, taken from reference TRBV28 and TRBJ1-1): DVKVTQSSRYLVKRTGEKVFLECVQDMDHENMFWYRQDPGLGLRLIYFSYDVKMKEKGDIPEGYSVSREKKERFSLILESASTNQTSMYLCASSLLTGGTEAFFGQGTRLTVV.

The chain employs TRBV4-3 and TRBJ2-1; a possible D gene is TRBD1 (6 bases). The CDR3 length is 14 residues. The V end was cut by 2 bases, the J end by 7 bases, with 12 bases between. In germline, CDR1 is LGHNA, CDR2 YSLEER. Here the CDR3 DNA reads TGCGCCAGCAGCCAAAGGGGGAGACTAAATGAGCAGTTCTTC. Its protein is CASSQRGRLNEQFF.

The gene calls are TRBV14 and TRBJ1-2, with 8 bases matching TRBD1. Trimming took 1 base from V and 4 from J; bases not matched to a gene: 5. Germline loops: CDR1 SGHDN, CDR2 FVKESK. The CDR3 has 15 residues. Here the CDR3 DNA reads TGTGCCAGCAGCCAAGCCCCCGGGACAGGCTATGGCTACACCTTC. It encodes CASSQAPGTGYGYTF. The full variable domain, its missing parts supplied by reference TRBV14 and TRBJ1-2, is EAGVTQFPSHSVIEKGQTVTLRCDPISGHDNLYWYRRVMGKEIKFLLHFVKESKQDESGMPNNRFLAERTGGTYSTLKVQPAELEDSGVYFCASSQAPGTGYGYTFGSGTRLTVV.